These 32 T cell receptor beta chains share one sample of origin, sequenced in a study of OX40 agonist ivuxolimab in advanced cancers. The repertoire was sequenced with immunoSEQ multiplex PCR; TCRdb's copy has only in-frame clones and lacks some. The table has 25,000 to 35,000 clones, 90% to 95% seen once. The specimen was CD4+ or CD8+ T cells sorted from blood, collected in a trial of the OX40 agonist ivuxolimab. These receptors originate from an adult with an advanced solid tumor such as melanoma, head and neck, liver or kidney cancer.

The CDR3 reads CASSSQGSNQPQHF. Written as DNA, the CDR3 is TGTGCCAGCAGTTCACAGGGAAGCAATCAGCCCCAGCATTTT. The chain links TRBV28 to TRBJ1-5, with a weak D call TRBD1 (6 bases). Trimming took 4 bases from V and 1 from J, leaving 8 bases between them. The CDR3 is 14 residues long. Germline CDR1 and CDR2: MDHEN and SYDVKM.

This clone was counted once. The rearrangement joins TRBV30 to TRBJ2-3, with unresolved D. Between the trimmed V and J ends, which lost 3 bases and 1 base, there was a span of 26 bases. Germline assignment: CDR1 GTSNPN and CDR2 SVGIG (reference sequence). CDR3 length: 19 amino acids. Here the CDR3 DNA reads TGTGCCTGGAGGTCGGAGCGCCCTACCCTAACTCTTCGCACAGATACGCAGTATTTT. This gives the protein CAWRSERPTLTLRTDTQYF.

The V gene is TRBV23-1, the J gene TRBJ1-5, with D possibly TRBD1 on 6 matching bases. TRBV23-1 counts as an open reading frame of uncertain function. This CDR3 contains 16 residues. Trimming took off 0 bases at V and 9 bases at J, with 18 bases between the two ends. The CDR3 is CASSQSCWGAPRPQHF. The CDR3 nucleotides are TGCGCCAGCAGTCAATCGTGTTGGGGGGCCCCACGGCCCCAGCATTTT.

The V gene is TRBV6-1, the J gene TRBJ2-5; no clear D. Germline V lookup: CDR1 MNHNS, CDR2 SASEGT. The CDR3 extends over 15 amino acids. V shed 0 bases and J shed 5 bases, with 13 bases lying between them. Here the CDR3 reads CASSEALPSRETQYF. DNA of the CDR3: TGTGCCAGCAGTGAAGCGCTTCCCTCCCGGGAGACCCAGTACTTC.

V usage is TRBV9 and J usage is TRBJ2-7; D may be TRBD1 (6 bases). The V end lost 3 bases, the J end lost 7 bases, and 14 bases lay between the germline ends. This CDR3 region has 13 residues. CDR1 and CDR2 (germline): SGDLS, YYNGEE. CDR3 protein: CASSGPTGAEQYF. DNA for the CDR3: TGTGCCAGCAGCGGCCCGACAGGTGCTGAGCAGTACTTC.

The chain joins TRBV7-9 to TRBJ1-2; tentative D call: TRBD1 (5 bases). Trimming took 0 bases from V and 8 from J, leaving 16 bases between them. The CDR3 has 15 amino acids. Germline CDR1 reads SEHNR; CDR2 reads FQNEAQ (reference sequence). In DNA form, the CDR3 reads TGTGCCAGCAGCTTAGCGCTCCCAGGGCCAAACGGCTACACCTTC. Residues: CASSLALPGPNGYTF.

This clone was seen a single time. CDR3 amino acids: CATSSPDRVLETQYF. The CDR3 DNA is TGTGCCACCAGCTCCCCGGACAGGGTTTTGGAGACCCAGTACTTC. V is TRBV15 and J is TRBJ2-5; 8 nucleotides line up with TRBD1. The CDR3 contains 15 residues. The V gene's germline CDR1 is LNHNV and CDR2 YYDKDF (reference sequence). V shed 5 bases, J shed 5 bases, and the junction held 10 bases outside the gene matches.

The CDR3 DNA follows: TGTGCCACCGGGCCCGGGAACACCGGGGAGCTGTTTTTT. Translated: CATGPGNTGELFF. V gene TRBV27 combines with J gene TRBJ2-2, with D unresolved. Trimming took off 10 bases at V and 1 base at J, with 10 bases between the two ends. The length of the CDR3 is 13 residues. Germline-derived CDR1 and CDR2 are MNHEY and SMNVEV (reference sequence).

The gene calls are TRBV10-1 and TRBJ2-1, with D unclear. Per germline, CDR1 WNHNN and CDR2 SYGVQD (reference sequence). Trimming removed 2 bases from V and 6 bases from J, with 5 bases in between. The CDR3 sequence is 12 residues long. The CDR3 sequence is CASSEPGNEQFF. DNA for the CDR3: TGCGCCAGCAGTGAGCCGGGCAATGAGCAGTTCTTC.

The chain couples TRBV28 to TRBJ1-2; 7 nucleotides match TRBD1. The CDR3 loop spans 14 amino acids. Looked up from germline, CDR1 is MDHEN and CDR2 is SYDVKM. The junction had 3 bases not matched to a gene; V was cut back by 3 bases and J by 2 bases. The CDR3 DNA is TGTGCCAGCAGTTTGAGGGGACAGAACTATGGCTACACCTTC. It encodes CASSLRGQNYGYTF.

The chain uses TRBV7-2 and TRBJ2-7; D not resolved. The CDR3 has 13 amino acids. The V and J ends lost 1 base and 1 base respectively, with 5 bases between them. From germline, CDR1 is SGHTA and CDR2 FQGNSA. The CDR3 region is CASSLGVSYEQYF. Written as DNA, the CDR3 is TGTGCCAGCAGCTTAGGGGTGTCCTACGAGCAGTACTTC.

This chain's CDR3 is CASSSSGSWGEEQFF. The CDR3, as DNA: TGTGCCAGCAGTTCTAGCGGGAGCTGGGGGGAGGAGCAGTTCTTC. The chain couples TRBV27 to TRBJ2-1; TRBD2 matches 10 bases. The CDR3 length is 15 residues. The germline CDR1 and CDR2 sequences are MNHEY and SMNVEV (reference sequence). V shed 4 bases and J 10 bases; nucleotides not matched to a gene: 10.

The CDR3 DNA is TGTGCCAGCATCGGGGGCCCCCCTGAAGCTTTCTTT. Translated, it gives CASIGGPPEAFF. This chain uses TRBV6-5 with TRBJ1-1; the D gene is possibly TRBD1 (6 bases). This CDR3 has 12 amino acids. V was pared by 7 bases and J by 6 bases, with 12 bases between. Germline CDR1 is MNHEY and CDR2 is SVGAGI.

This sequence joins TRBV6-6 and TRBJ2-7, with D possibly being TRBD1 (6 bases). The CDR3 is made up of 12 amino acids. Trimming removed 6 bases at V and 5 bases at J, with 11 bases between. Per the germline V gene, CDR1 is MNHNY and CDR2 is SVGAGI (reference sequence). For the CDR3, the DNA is TGTGCCAGCAGAACAGGGATCGACGAGCAGTACTTC. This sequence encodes CASRTGIDEQYF.

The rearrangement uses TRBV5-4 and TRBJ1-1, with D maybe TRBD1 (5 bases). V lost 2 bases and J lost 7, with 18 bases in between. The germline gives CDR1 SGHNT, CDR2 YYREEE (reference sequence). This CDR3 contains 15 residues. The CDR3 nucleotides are TGTGCCAGCAGCTTTATACCGCAGGGCGGGTTTGAAGCTTTCTTT. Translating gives CASSFIPQGGFEAFF.

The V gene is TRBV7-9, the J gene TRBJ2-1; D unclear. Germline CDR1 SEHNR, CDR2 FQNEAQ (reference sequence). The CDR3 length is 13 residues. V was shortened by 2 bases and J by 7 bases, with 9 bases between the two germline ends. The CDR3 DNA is TGTGCCAGCAGCTTACGTCTTGGGAATGAGCAGTTCTTC. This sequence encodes CASSLRLGNEQFF.

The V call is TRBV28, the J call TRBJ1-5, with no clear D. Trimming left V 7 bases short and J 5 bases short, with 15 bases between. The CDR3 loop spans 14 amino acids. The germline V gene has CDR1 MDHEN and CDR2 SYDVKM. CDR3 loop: CASNARLGYQPQHF. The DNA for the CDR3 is TGTGCCAGCAACGCGAGGCTGGGATATCAGCCCCAGCATTTT.

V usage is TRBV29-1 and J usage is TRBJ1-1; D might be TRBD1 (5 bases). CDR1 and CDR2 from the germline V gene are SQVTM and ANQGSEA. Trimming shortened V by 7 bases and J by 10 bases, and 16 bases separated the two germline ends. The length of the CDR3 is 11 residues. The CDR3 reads CSGAQGGAAFF. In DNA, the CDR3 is TGCAGCGGGGCGCAGGGAGGCGCAGCTTTCTTT.

CDR3 sequence: CAWSGSWGDQETQYF. CDR3 sequence (DNA): TGTGCCTGGAGTGGATCGTGGGGGGACCAAGAGACCCAGTACTTC. This rearrangement joins TRBV30 to TRBJ2-5, with a tentative D call TRBD2 (6 bases). V was shortened by 1 base and J by 0 bases, with 12 bases between the two germline ends. The V gene's germline CDR1 is GTSNPN and CDR2 SVGIG (reference sequence). This CDR3 has 15 residues.

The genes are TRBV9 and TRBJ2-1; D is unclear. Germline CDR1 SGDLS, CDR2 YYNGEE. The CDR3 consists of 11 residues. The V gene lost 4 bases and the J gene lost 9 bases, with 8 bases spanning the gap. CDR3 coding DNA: TGTGCCAGCAGCCTAGGCCCTGAGCAGTTCTTC. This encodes CASSLGPEQFF.

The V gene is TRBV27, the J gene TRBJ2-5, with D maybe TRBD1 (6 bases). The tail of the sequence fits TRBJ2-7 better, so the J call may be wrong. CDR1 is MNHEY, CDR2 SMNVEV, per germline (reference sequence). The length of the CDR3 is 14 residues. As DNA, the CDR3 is TGTGCCAGCAGTTTAGCGACAGGCCCCTACGAGCAGTACTTC. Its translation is CASSLATGPYEQYF.

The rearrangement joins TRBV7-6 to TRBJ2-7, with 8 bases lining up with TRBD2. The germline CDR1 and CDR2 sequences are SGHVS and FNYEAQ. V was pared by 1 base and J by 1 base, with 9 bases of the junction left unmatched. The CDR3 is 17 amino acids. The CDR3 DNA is TGTGCCAGCAGCTTAGAGATAGGGAGCGGGGGTTCCTACGAGCAGTACTTC. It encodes CASSLEIGSGGSYEQYF.

CDR3 bases: TGTGCCAGCAGCCAGCATAGCGTTGGGAACACTGAAGCTTTCTTT. This codes for CASSQHSVGNTEAFF. The J gene is TRBJ1-1, the V gene TRBV14; no reliable D call. V was clipped by 3 bases and J by 1 base, with 12 bases between them. The germline V gene encodes CDR1 SGHDN and CDR2 FVKESK. The CDR3 extends over 15 amino acids.

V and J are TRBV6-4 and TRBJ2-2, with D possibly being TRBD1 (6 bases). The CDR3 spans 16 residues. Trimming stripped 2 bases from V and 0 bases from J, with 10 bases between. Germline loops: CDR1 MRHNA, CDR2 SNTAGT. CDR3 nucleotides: TGTGCCAGCAGTGACAGTGGGACAACGAACACCGGGGAGCTGTTTTTT. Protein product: CASSDSGTTNTGELFF.

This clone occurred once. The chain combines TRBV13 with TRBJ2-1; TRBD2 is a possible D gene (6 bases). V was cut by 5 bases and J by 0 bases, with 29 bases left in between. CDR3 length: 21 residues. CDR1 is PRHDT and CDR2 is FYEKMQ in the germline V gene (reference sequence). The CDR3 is CASSHRFGSGTRGSSYNEQFF. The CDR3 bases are TGTGCCAGCAGCCACCGCTTCGGGAGCGGAACTCGAGGGAGCTCCTACAATGAGCAGTTCTTC.

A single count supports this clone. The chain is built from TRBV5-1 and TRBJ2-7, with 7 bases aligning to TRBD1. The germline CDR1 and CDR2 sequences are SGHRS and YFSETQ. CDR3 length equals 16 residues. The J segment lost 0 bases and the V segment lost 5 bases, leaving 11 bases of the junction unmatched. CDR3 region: CASSQKQGLSSYEQYF. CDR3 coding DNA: TGCGCCAGCAGTCAAAAACAGGGGTTAAGCTCCTACGAGCAGTACTTC.

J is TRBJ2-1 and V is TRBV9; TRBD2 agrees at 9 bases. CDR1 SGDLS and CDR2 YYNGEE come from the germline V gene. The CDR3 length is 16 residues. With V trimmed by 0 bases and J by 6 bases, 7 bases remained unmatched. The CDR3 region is CASSVGAGGHSNEQFF. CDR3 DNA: TGTGCCAGCAGCGTAGGAGCGGGGGGCCATAGCAATGAGCAGTTCTTC.

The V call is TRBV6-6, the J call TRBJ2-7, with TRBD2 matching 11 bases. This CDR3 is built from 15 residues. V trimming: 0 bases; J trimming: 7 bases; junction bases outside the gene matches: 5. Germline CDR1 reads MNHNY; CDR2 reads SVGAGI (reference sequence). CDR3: CASSYSSGGAWEQYF. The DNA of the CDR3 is TGTGCCAGCAGTTACTCTAGCGGGGGGGCCTGGGAGCAGTACTTC.

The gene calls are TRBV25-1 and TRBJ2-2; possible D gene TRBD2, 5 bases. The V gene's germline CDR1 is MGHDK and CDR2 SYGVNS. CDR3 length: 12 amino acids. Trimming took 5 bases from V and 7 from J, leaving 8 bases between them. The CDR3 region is CASSQSGGELFF. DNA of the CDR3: TGTGCCAGCAGTCAGAGCGGCGGGGAGCTGTTTTTT.

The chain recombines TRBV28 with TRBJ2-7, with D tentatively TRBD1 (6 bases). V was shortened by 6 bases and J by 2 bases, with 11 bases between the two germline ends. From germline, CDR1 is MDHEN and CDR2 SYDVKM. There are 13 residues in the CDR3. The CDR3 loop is CASRRAGAYEQYF. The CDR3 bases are TGTGCCAGCAGGAGGGCAGGGGCCTACGAGCAGTACTTC.

CDR3 bases: TGTGCCAGCAGCAGGGACAGGTCGGGCTACACCTTC. It codes for CASSRDRSGYTF. J is TRBJ1-2 and V is TRBV11-2; 8 bases fit TRBD1. The CDR3 extends over 12 amino acids. J lost 8 bases, V lost 5 bases, and 4 bases had no gene match. Germline CDR1 and CDR2: SGHAT and FQNNGV.

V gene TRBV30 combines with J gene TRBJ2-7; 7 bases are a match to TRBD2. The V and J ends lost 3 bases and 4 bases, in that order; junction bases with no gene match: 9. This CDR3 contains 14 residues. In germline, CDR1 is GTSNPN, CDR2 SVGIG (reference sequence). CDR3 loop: CAWSRGLADYEQYF. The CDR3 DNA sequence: TGTGCCTGGAGCCGCGGCCTAGCGGATTACGAGCAGTACTTC. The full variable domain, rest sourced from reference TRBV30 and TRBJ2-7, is SQTIHQWPATLVQPVGSPLSLECTVEGTSNPNLYWYRQAAGRGLQLLFYSVGIGQISSEVPQNLSASRPQDRQFILSSKKLLLSDSGFYLCAWSRGLADYEQYFGPGTRLTVT.